Listed below are T cell receptor beta chains from one sample, sequenced in a study of cytomegalovirus exposure and HLA in healthy donors. Repertoires were generated with immunoSEQ multiplex PCR, while TCRdb's copy carries only in-frame clones and drops some. Of about 120,000 clones listed, 81% were seen once; the top ten hold around 2.2%. The specimen sequenced was PBMCs. All receptors derive from a woman aged 35 to 49 in good health and CMV-seronegative. CDR3s include the opening cysteine and the closing phenylalanine or tryptophan. A D gene is named only where the DNA matches it firmly. A clone size is listed for some rows: how often the clone was seen (once, few, many), or a class if it is expanded.

clone_size: .; v_call: TRBV28; d_call: .; j_call: TRBJ2-7; cdr3_aa: CASRDLSPYSYEQYF; cdr3_nt: TGTGCCAGCAGGGACTTAAGCCCATACTCCTACGAGCAGTACTTC
clone_size: .; v_call: TRBV5-6; d_call: .; j_call: TRBJ1-1; cdr3_aa: CASSRSVGRTEAFF; cdr3_nt: TGTGCCAGCAGCCGTAGTGTCGGGAGGACTGAAGCTTTCTTT
clone_size: few; v_call: TRBV27; d_call: .; j_call: TRBJ1-1; cdr3_aa: CASSFEGKNTEAFF; cdr3_nt: TGTGCCAGCAGTTTTGAGGGAAAGAACACTGAAGCTTTCTTT
clone_size: once; v_call: TRBV29-1; d_call: .; j_call: TRBJ2-1; cdr3_aa: CSVAQNEQFF; cdr3_nt: TGCAGCGTTGCCCAGAATGAGCAGTTCTTC
clone_size: .; v_call: TRBV18; d_call: .; j_call: TRBJ2-7; cdr3_aa: CASSPGGLGEQYF; cdr3_nt: TGTGCCAGCTCACCTGGAGGGCTCGGGGAGCAGTACTTC
clone_size: .; v_call: TRBV27; d_call: TRBD2; j_call: TRBJ2-1; cdr3_aa: CASSFSGGSSYNEQFF; cdr3_nt: TGTGCCAGCAGTTTCAGCGGGGGAAGCTCCTACAATGAGCAGTTCTTC
clone_size: .; v_call: TRBV27; d_call: TRBD2; j_call: TRBJ2-7; cdr3_aa: CASSLVGGRSSYEQYF; cdr3_nt: TGTGCCAGCAGCCTTGTGGGGGGGAGAAGCTCCTACGAGCAGTACTTC
clone_size: .; v_call: TRBV27; d_call: .; j_call: TRBJ2-7; cdr3_aa: CASSLRAGYEQYF; cdr3_nt: TGTGCCAGCAGTCTCAGGGCAGGGTACGAGCAGTACTTC
clone_size: .; v_call: TRBV28; d_call: .; j_call: TRBJ2-3; cdr3_aa: CASRGDTDTQYF; cdr3_nt: TGTGCCAGCAGGGGCGACACAGATACGCAGTATTTT
clone_size: few; v_call: TRBV6-5; d_call: TRBD1; j_call: TRBJ1-5; cdr3_aa: CASSYSGDRGQPQHF; cdr3_nt: TGTGCCAGCAGTTACTCAGGGGACAGGGGACAGCCCCAGCATTTT
clone_size: .; v_call: TRBV2; d_call: TRBD2; j_call: TRBJ2-3; cdr3_aa: CASSDRLAGGSTDTQYF; cdr3_nt: TGTGCCAGCAGTGACAGACTAGCGGGGGGAAGCACAGATACGCAGTATTTT
clone_size: .; v_call: TRBV7-2; d_call: TRBD1; j_call: TRBJ2-7; cdr3_aa: CASSLRQGATYEQYF; cdr3_nt: TGTGCCAGCAGCCTGAGACAGGGGGCTACCTACGAGCAGTACTTC
clone_size: .; v_call: TRBV14; d_call: TRBD1; j_call: TRBJ1-3; cdr3_aa: CASSRTGARNTIYF; cdr3_nt: TGTGCCAGCAGTCGGACAGGGGCTCGAAACACCATATATTTT
clone_size: few; v_call: TRBV29-1; d_call: .; j_call: TRBJ1-1; cdr3_aa: CSVARGSEAFF; cdr3_nt: TGCAGCGTTGCCCGGGGGTCTGAAGCTTTCTTT
clone_size: .; v_call: TRBV19; d_call: .; j_call: TRBJ2-7; cdr3_aa: CASSPSPARLPLEQYF; cdr3_nt: TGTGCCAGTAGTCCTAGCCCCGCGCGGCTCCCCCTTGAGCAGTACTTC
clone_size: .; v_call: TRBV7-8; d_call: .; j_call: TRBJ2-5; cdr3_aa: CASSLGGGAQYF; cdr3_nt: TGTGCCAGCAGCCTCGGGGGAGGAGCCCAGTACTTC
clone_size: once; v_call: TRBV10-2; d_call: .; j_call: TRBJ2-7; cdr3_aa: CASRRADSPYEQYF; cdr3_nt: TGCGCCAGCAGGAGGGCGGACAGTCCCTACGAGCAGTACTTC